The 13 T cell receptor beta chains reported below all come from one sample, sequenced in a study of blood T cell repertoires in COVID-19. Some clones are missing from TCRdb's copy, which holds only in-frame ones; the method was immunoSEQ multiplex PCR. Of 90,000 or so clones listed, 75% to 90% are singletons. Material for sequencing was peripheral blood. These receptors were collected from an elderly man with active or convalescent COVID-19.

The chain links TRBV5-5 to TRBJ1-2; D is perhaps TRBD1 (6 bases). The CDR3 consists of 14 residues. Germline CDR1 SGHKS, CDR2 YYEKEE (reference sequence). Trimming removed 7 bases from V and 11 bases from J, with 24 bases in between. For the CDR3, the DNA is TGTGCCAGCTCCGCGACCGGGACACCGGGTATATACACCTTC. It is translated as CASSATGTPGIYTF.

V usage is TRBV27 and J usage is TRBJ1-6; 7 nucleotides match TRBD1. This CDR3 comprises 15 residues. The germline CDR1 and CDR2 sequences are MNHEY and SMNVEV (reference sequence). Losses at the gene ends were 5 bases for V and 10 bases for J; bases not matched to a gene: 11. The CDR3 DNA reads TGTGCCAGCAGTCCCTATCCGACAGGGTGGTCACCCCTCCACTTT. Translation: CASSPYPTGWSPLHF.

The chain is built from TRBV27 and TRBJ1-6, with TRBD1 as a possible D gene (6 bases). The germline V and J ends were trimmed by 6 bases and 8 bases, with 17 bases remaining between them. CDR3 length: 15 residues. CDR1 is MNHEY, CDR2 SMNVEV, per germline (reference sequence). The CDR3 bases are TGTGCCAGCAGCCCGACCACAGGGAGAGATTCACCCCTCCACTTT. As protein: CASSPTTGRDSPLHF.

CDR3 DNA sequence: TGTGCCAGCGGGGGACTAGCGGGACAACGACAGCAGTTCTTC. Its translation: CASGGLAGQRQQFF. The chain is built from TRBV5-6 and TRBJ2-1; 13 nucleotides line up with TRBD2. Germline V gene data show CDR1 as SGHDT and CDR2 as YYEEEE. There are 14 residues in the CDR3. J lost 11 bases, V lost 7 bases, and 9 bases had no gene match.

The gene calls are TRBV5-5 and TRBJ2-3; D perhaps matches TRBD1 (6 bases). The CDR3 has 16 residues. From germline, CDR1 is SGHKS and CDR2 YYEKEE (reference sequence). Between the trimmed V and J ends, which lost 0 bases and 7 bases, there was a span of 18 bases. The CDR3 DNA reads TGTGCCAGCAGCTTGGACAGGGTAGAAATGTTTCATACGCAGTATTTT. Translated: CASSLDRVEMFHTQYF.

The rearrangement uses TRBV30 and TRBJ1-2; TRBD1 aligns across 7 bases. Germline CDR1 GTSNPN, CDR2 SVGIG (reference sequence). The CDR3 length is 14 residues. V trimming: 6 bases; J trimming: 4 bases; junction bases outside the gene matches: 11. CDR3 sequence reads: CACTQGQQAYGYTF. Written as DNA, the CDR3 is TGTGCCTGTACACAGGGGCAACAGGCCTATGGCTACACCTTC.

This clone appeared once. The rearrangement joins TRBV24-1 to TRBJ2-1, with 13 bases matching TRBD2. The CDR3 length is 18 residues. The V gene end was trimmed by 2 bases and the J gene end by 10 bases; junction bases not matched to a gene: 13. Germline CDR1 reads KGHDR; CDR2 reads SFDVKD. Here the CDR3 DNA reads TGTGCCACCAGTGATTCGGGTGGCCCGGGACTAGCGGGATTCGAGCAGTTCTTC. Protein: CATSDSGGPGLAGFEQFF.

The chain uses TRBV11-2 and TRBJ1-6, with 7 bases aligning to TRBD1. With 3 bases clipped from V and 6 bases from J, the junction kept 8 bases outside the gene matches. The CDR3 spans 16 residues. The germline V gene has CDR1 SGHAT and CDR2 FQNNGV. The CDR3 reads CASSFRGQPPNSPLHF. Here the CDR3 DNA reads TGTGCCAGCAGCTTTCGGGGACAGCCCCCTAATTCACCCCTCCACTTT.

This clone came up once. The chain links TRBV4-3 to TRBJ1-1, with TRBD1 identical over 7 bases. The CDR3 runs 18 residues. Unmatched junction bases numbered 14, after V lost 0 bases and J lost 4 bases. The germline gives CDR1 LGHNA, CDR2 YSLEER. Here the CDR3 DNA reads TGCGCCAGCAGCCAAGATCCGTTTTACTCGGCAGGGGGCACTGAAGCTTTCTTT. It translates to CASSQDPFYSAGGTEAFF.

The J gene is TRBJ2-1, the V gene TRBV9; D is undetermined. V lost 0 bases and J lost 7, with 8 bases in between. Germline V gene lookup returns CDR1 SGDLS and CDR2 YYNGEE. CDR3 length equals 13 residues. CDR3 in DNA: TGTGCCAGCAGCGTAGGATTCGGGAATGAGCAGTTCTTC. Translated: CASSVGFGNEQFF.

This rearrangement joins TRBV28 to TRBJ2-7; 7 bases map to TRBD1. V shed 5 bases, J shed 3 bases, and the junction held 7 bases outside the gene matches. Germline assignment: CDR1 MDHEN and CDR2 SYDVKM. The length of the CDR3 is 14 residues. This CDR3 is CASSPHGTVYEQYF. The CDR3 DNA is TGTGCCAGCAGTCCGCATGGGACAGTCTACGAGCAGTACTTC. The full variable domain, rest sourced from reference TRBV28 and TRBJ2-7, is DVKVTQSSRYLVKRTGEKVFLECVQDMDHENMFWYRQDPGLGLRLIYFSYDVKMKEKGDIPEGYSVSREKKERFSLILESASTNQTSMYLCASSPHGTVYEQYFGPGTRLTVT.

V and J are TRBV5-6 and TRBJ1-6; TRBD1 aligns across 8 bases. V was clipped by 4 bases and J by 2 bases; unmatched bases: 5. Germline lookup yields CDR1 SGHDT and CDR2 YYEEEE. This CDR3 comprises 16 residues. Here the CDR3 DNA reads TGTGCCAGCAGCGGCAGGGGGCGCGCCTATAATTCACCCCTCCACTTT. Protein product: CASSGRGRAYNSPLHF. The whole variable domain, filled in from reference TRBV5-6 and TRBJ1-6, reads DAGVTQSPTHLIKTRGQQVTLRCSPKSGHDTVSWYQQALGQGPQFIFQYYEEEERQRGNFPDRFSGHQFPNYSSELNVNALLLGDSALYLCASSGRGRAYNSPLHFGNGTRLTVT.

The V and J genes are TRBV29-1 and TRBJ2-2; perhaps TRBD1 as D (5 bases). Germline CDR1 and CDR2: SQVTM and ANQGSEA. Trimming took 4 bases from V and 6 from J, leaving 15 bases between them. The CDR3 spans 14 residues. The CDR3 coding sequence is TGCAGCGTTGGGCAGGGCTCCCGGGCCGGGGAGCTGTTTTTT. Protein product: CSVGQGSRAGELFF.